Below, 8 T cell receptor beta chains from the same sample are listed, as sequenced in a study of shared clonotypes between healthy human individuals. The naive CD8 subset, CD45RO-negative cells positively selected for CCR7, excluded terminally differentiated effector memory CD45RA+ cells. Clones were read by immunoSEQ multiplex PCR, and TCRdb kept only the in-frame ones, dropping some. Of about 2 million clones in the sample, approximately 95% were seen once. Sequenced material: naive CD8+ T cells sorted from blood. The receptors shown here come from a man aged 18 to 29 in good health.

The J gene is TRBJ1-1, the V gene TRBV27, with a weak D call TRBD1 (6 bases). Trimming took 9 bases from V and 1 from J, leaving 15 bases between them. The CDR3 spans 14 residues. Germline CDR1 MNHEY, CDR2 SMNVEV (reference sequence). The CDR3 is CASHKGGGNTEAFF. The CDR3 DNA follows: TGTGCCAGTCACAAAGGGGGGGGGAACACTGAAGCTTTCTTT.

The chain combines TRBV19 with TRBJ1-2; 7 bases align to TRBD1. CDR1 and CDR2 from the germline V gene are LNHDA and SQIVND (reference sequence). J was trimmed by 3 bases and V by 8 bases; bases with no gene match: 0. This CDR3 spans 11 amino acids. CDR3 sequence (DNA): TGTGCCAGTGGGACAGACTATGGCTACACCTTC. Its protein is CASGTDYGYTF.

Points on this clone: The sample carries other DNA sequences with the same CDR3. The chain uses TRBV27 and TRBJ1-1, with D tentatively TRBD1 (6 bases). The V gene lost 3 bases and the J gene lost 5 bases, with 13 bases spanning the gap. The CDR3 has 14 residues. The V gene's germline CDR1 is MNHEY and CDR2 SMNVEV (reference sequence). CDR3 in amino acids: CASSFAGAGTEAFF. DNA of the CDR3: TGTGCCAGCAGTTTTGCAGGGGCGGGAACTGAAGCTTTCTTT.

The chain combines TRBV5-1 with TRBJ1-2, with a possible D match to TRBD1 (5 bases). The germline V gene has CDR1 SGHRS and CDR2 YFSETQ. The CDR3 is made up of 15 amino acids. The V end lost 7 bases, the J end lost 5 bases, and 21 bases lay between the germline ends. The CDR3 protein is CASGPQGSRGYGYTF. As DNA, the CDR3 is TGCGCCAGCGGCCCCCAGGGATCAAGGGGTTATGGCTACACCTTC.

V and J are TRBV2 and TRBJ2-3; 10 nucleotides line up with TRBD2. The CDR3 runs 16 residues. The trim removed 6 bases at V and 5 bases at J, leaving 11 bases unmatched. Germline CDR1 SNHLY, CDR2 FYNNEI. CDR3 amino acids: CASRGTGTSAGDTQYF. The CDR3 DNA reads as TGTGCCAGCAGGGGTACCGGGACTAGCGCAGGAGATACGCAGTATTTT.

The J gene is TRBJ1-2, the V gene TRBV5-1; D not resolved. Per germline, CDR1 SGHRS and CDR2 YFSETQ. With 3 bases removed from V and 0 bases from J, the gap between germline ends came to 15 bases. The CDR3 has 16 residues. The CDR3 nucleotides are TGCGCCAGCAGCTCGACGGACGCTCGAGCTAACTATGGCTACACCTTC. Its translation: CASSSTDARANYGYTF.

The chain carries TRBV27 and TRBJ2-7; D may be TRBD1 (6 bases). Germline values: CDR1 MNHEY, CDR2 SMNVEV (reference sequence). The CDR3 extends over 16 amino acids. V dropped 6 bases and J dropped 5 bases, with 23 bases sitting between them. The CDR3 region has the DNA TGTGCCAGCAGACCCTATAATACAGGGATTAGCGACGAGCAGTACTTC. Translated: CASRPYNTGISDEQYF.

The chain couples TRBV14 to TRBJ1-4; a weak D match, TRBD1 (5 bases). Trimming took 0 bases from V and 5 from J, leaving 10 bases between them. The CDR3 extends over 15 amino acids. CDR1 and CDR2 from the germline V gene are SGHDN and FVKESK. DNA for the CDR3: TGTGCCAGCAGCCAAGAGGGACCAAGGAATGAAAAACTGTTTTTT. This translates into CASSQEGPRNEKLFF.